This T cell receptor (beta chain) stems from a study of T-cell reconstitution after alpha-beta-depleted transplantation in children. Preparation of the TCRbeta library was carried out with unique molecular identifiers. TCRdb itself ran the PCR reads through MiXCR, one entry per CDR3 protein. The sample consists of a few hundred thousand distinct CDR3 sequences, about a sixth of them appearing once. Looked up from germline, CDR1 is SGHAT and CDR2 is FQDESV (reference sequence). This CDR3 region has 18 residues. V lost 6 bases and J lost 0; bases outside the gene matches: 9. Regarding the study as a whole: One year post-transplant, T-cell counts and diversity were largely derived from T cells produced anew. Where some patients showed high TCRbeta diversity at day 60, it came from recipient T cells and thymic progenitors that had survived. Several hundred expanded graft clones reportedly gave rise to the alpha-beta T cells present about two months after transplant.

A word on this clonotype: Its antigen is not identified.

This TCR was sampled from a boy under two years old who had a stem cell transplant for Wiskott-Aldrich syndrome, so the T cells may come from the graft donor. The sequences come from PBMCs, mostly from graft donor cells, collected 360 days after TCRalphabeta/CD19-depleted stem cell transplant. This rearrangement joins TRBV11-1 to TRBJ2-1; 12 bases line up with TRBD1. The CDR3 coding sequence is TGTGCCAGCAGGAGCAACCGGGACAGGGGGCTCTCCTACAATGAGCAGTTCTTC. Residues: CASRSNRDRGLSYNEQFF.